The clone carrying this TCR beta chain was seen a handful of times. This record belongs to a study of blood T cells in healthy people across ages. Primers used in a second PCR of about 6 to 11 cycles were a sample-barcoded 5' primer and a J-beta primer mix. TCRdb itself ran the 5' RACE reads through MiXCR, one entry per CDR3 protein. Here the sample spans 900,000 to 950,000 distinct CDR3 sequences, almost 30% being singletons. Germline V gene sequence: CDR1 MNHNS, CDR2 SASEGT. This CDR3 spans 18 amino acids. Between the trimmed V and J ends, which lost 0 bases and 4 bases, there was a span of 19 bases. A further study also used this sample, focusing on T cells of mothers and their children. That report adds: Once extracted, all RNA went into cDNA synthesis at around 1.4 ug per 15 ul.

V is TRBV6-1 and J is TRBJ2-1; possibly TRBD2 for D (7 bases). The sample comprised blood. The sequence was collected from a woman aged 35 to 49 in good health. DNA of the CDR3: TGTGCCAGCAGTGAAGCATGGATAGGGGGGGGGACATACAATGAGCAGTTCTTC. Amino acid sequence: CASSEAWIGGGTYNEQFF.